This TCR beta chain is drawn from a study of T-cell reconstitution after alpha-beta-depleted transplantation in children. Study conclusions and caveats: Several hundred expanded graft clones reportedly were the source of alpha-beta T cells about two months after transplant. From newly produced T cells came most of the T-cell counts and diversity one year after transplant.

Library preparation (for TCRbeta) was performed with unique molecular identifiers. One entry per CDR3 protein, called by TCRdb with MiXCR from the PCR reads. The repertoire holds a few hundred thousand distinct CDR3 sequences, with about 16% as singletons. The V gene end was trimmed by 5 bases and the J gene end by 2 bases; junction bases not matched to a gene: 7. The CDR3 length is 14 residues. Germline-derived CDR1 and CDR2 are SGHKS and YYEKEE (reference sequence). This clonotype was detected a few times. What it binds is not known. This clonotype was sampled from a boy in the first two years of life who had a stem cell transplant for Wiskott-Aldrich syndrome, so the T cells may come from the graft donor. Material: PBMCs, mostly from graft donor cells, obtained 360 days after TCRalphabeta/CD19-depleted stem cell transplant. The chain links TRBV5-5 to TRBJ2-7, with 7 bases aligning to TRBD2. CDR3 nucleotide sequence: TGTGCCAGCAGATACCGGGACTACCCCTACGAGCAGTACTTC. Amino acid sequence: CASRYRDYPYEQYF.